These 15 T cell receptor beta chains were sequenced from one sample in a study of shared clonotypes between healthy human individuals. Assay: immunoSEQ multiplex PCR; the TCRdb copy retains only in-frame clones and omits some. The table shows some 740,000 clones, with around 92% occurring only once. Terminally differentiated effector memory CD45RA+ cells were left out of the naive CD8 fraction, which was CD45RO-negative and positively selected for CCR7. The sample taken for sequencing was naive CD8+ T cells sorted from blood. Source of these receptors: a man in his thirties or forties in good health.

V gene TRBV7-9 combines with J gene TRBJ2-3; TRBD2 matches at 9 bases. V lost 5 bases and J lost 6; bases outside the gene matches: 15. Germline-derived CDR1 and CDR2 are SEHNR and FQNEAQ (reference sequence). This CDR3 has 17 amino acids. The CDR3 reads CASSLPTGTSSRDTQYF. CDR3 in DNA: TGTGCCAGCAGCCTACCCACCGGGACTAGCTCCCGTGATACGCAGTATTTT.

This chain joins TRBV7-2 and TRBJ1-1; 9 positions match TRBD1. This CDR3 contains 15 residues. V was clipped by 5 bases and J by 0 bases; unmatched bases: 4. Germline values: CDR1 SGHTA, CDR2 FQGNSA. This CDR3 is CASSRNRGLNTEAFF. In nucleotides, the CDR3 is TGTGCCAGCAGCAGGAACAGGGGGCTGAACACTGAAGCTTTCTTT.

This chain joins TRBV6-1 and TRBJ2-7; possibly TRBD2 for D (6 bases). CDR1 and CDR2 (germline): MNHNS, SASEGT. Trimming cost V 8 bases and J 5 bases, with 19 bases left between them. This CDR3 region has 14 residues. CDR3 protein: CASGNWGDWNEQYF. CDR3 in DNA: TGTGCCAGCGGGAATTGGGGGGACTGGAACGAGCAGTACTTC.

About this clone itself: The sample contains more than one DNA sequence encoding this CDR3. The chain carries TRBV27 and TRBJ2-3; D not certain. The CDR3 extends over 12 amino acids. Looked up from germline, CDR1 is MNHEY and CDR2 is SMNVEV (reference sequence). Trimming removed 4 bases at V and 3 bases at J, with 5 bases between. The CDR3 protein is CASSSITDTQYF. For the CDR3, the DNA is TGTGCCAGCAGTTCAATAACAGATACGCAGTATTTT.

The chain combines TRBV5-1 with TRBJ2-1; D unresolved. Germline CDR1 is SGHRS and CDR2 is YFSETQ. CDR3 length: 16 residues. Between the trimmed V and J ends, which lost 3 bases and 4 bases, there was a span of 17 bases. The CDR3 sequence: CASSWMGERLYNEQFF. CDR3 coding DNA: TGCGCCAGCAGCTGGATGGGCGAGCGCCTATACAATGAGCAGTTCTTC.

This clone is a singleton in its sample. The rearrangement uses TRBV11-2 and TRBJ1-1, with TRBD1 as a possible D gene (6 bases). The CDR3 extends over 14 amino acids. Trimming left V 1 base short and J 5 bases short, with 11 bases between. Germline V gene lookup returns CDR1 SGHAT and CDR2 FQNNGV. The CDR3 bases are TGTGCCAGCAGCTTAGGACAGGTCTGGACTGAAGCTTTCTTT. This encodes CASSLGQVWTEAFF.

This clone was seen a single time. The chain has TRBV7-2 and TRBJ2-7; D gene uncertain. V was pared by 4 bases and J by 6 bases, with 7 bases between. CDR1 is SGHTA and CDR2 is FQGNSA in the germline V gene. This CDR3 spans 11 amino acids. Here the CDR3 reads CASSWSSEQYF. The CDR3 DNA follows: TGTGCCAGCAGCTGGAGCTCCGAGCAGTACTTC.

This clone was counted a single time. The chain couples TRBV4-1 to TRBJ2-5; 7 nucleotides align to TRBD2. Per germline, CDR1 MGHRA and CDR2 YSYEKL. The CDR3 has 14 amino acids. The ends lost 4 bases at V and 0 bases at J; junction bases unmatched: 2. The CDR3 spells CASSPLADQETQYF. CDR3 nucleotide sequence: TGCGCCAGCAGCCCTCTAGCGGACCAAGAGACCCAGTACTTC.

This rearrangement joins TRBV27 to TRBJ2-2; no clear D. Between the trimmed V and J ends, which lost 1 base and 4 bases, there was a span of 7 bases. CDR3 length: 14 residues. Germline V gene lookup returns CDR1 MNHEY and CDR2 SMNVEV (reference sequence). CDR3 in DNA: TGTGCCAGCAGTTTATTCCGGGTCACCGGGGAGCTGTTTTTT. As protein: CASSLFRVTGELFF.

This rearrangement joins TRBV9 to TRBJ2-3; possibly TRBD2 for D (6 bases). V was cut by 3 bases and J by 0 bases, with 17 bases left in between. The CDR3 is made up of 17 amino acids. Looked up from germline, CDR1 is SGDLS and CDR2 is YYNGEE. The CDR3, as DNA: TGTGCCAGCAGCGCCTCAAACGGGGGAACTAGCACAGATACGCAGTATTTT. Its translation is CASSASNGGTSTDTQYF. Complete variable domain (other parts from reference TRBV9 and TRBJ2-3): DSGVTQTPKHLITATGQRVTLRCSPRSGDLSVYWYQQSLDQGLQFLIQYYNGEERAKGNILERFSAQQFPDLHSELNLSSLELGDSALYFCASSASNGGTSTDTQYFGPGTRLTVL.

The chain links TRBV7-3 to TRBJ2-2; 9 nucleotides match TRBD1. Trimming removed 6 bases from V and 5 bases from J; junction bases left unmatched: 4. The CDR3 runs to 14 residues. Looked up from germline, CDR1 is SGHTA and CDR2 is FQGTGA. This CDR3 is CASSPGQGTGELFF. CDR3 in DNA: TGTGCCAGCAGTCCGGGACAGGGAACCGGGGAGCTGTTTTTT.

The V call is TRBV6-5, the J call TRBJ2-7; 7 bases line up with TRBD1. The germline gives CDR1 MNHEY, CDR2 SVGAGI. V lost 6 bases, J lost 6 bases, and 8 bases stayed unmatched. This CDR3 region has 13 residues. CDR3: CASSPMTGLEQYF. The CDR3 DNA follows: TGTGCCAGCAGCCCAATGACAGGGCTCGAGCAGTACTTC.

The chain uses TRBV6-5 and TRBJ2-7; D unresolved. The ends were cut back, 4 bases at V and 3 bases at J, with 10 bases in the middle. The length of the CDR3 is 13 residues. Germline CDR1 and CDR2: MNHEY and SVGAGI. CDR3 sequence: CASSLSTNYEQYF. The CDR3 nucleotides are TGTGCCAGCAGTTTGTCTACAAACTACGAGCAGTACTTC.

V and J are TRBV6-6 and TRBJ1-1; D remains unclear. V lost 4 bases to trimming and J lost 1 base, with 7 bases between them. The length of the CDR3 is 13 residues. The germline gives CDR1 MNHNY, CDR2 SVGAGI (reference sequence). The CDR3 DNA reads as TGTGCCAGCAGTTCCTTAGGGAACACTGAAGCTTTCTTT. Its protein is CASSSLGNTEAFF.

The rearrangement joins TRBV7-9 to TRBJ2-7, with no clear D. The V gene's germline CDR1 is SEHNR and CDR2 FQNEAQ (reference sequence). V was shortened by 10 bases and J by 5 bases, with 24 bases between the two germline ends. The CDR3 loop spans 15 amino acids. CDR3 region: CATTSPRKGSHEQYF. The DNA for the CDR3 is TGTGCCACCACCTCTCCAAGGAAAGGATCCCACGAGCAGTACTTC.